Presented here are 19 T cell receptor beta chains from one specimen sequenced in a study of neurological immune-mediated disorders. TCRdb redid the calling of the 5' RACE reads with MiXCR, one entry per CDR3 protein. The sample holds roughly 25,000 distinct CDR3 sequences, 5.5% to 8% seen once. The sequencing input was PBMCs. The receptors here all came from a woman aged 40-49 years in good health.

This clonotype was detected many times. The rearrangement uses TRBV19 and TRBJ2-2, with TRBD2 identical over 12 bases. V dropped 6 bases and J dropped 4; count of bases not matched to a gene: 6. CDR1 LNHDA and CDR2 SQIVND come from the germline V gene (reference sequence). This CDR3 has 16 amino acids. The CDR3 coding sequence is TGTGCCAGTAGATCTCTAGCGGGAGGGCCCACCGGGGAGCTGTTTTTT. Translated, it gives CASRSLAGGPTGELFF.

This clonotype was picked up many times. The genes are TRBV9 and TRBJ2-7; D might be TRBD1 or TRBD2, each matching 5 bases. Germline CDR1 reads SGDLS; CDR2 reads YYNGEE. The CDR3 has 12 residues. The V end was cut by 3 bases, the J end by 3 bases, with 7 bases between. In nucleotides, the CDR3 is TGTGCCAGCAGCGGTGGGGGCTACGAGCAGTACTTC. This translates into CASSGGGYEQYF.

This clonotype was found many times. The J gene is TRBJ2-2, the V gene TRBV20-1; TRBD2 might be the D (5 bases). This CDR3 has 13 residues. The ends were cut back, 2 bases at V and 5 bases at J, with 9 bases in the middle. Germline CDR1 reads DFQATT; CDR2 reads SNEGSKA (reference sequence). The CDR3 protein is CSARSTGTGELFF. The DNA of the CDR3 is TGCAGTGCTAGATCGACGGGGACCGGGGAGCTGTTTTTT.

This clonotype is categorized as large. The chain recombines TRBV4-2 with TRBJ2-1; D is unclear. The V gene's germline CDR1 is LGHNA and CDR2 YNFKEQ. The CDR3 extends over 16 amino acids. V was pared by 5 bases and J by 0 bases, with 14 bases between. The CDR3 sequence is CASSSAAGTSYNEQFF. The CDR3, as DNA: TGTGCCAGCAGCTCTGCGGCCGGAACCTCCTACAATGAGCAGTTCTTC.

In its sample, this clonotype is medium-sized. This rearrangement joins TRBV6-6 to TRBJ2-2; unclear D gene. Germline V CDR1 and CDR2: MNHNY, SVGAGI (reference sequence). The V end was cut by 4 bases, the J end by 4 bases, with 4 bases between. This CDR3 has 12 amino acids. CDR3: CASSSVTGELFF. The CDR3 region has the DNA TGTGCCAGCAGTTCGGTCACCGGGGAGCTGTTTTTT.

This clonotype is medium-sized (0.01 to 0.1%) in the sample. V gene TRBV12-3 or TRBV12-4 combines with J gene TRBJ2-5, with TRBD1 matching 9 bases. This CDR3 has 14 residues. With V trimmed by 5 bases and J by 1 base, 2 bases remained unmatched. In DNA form, the CDR3 reads TGTGCCAGCAGTACAGGGGGCTCCCAAGAGACCCAGTACTTC. Translating gives CASSTGGSQETQYF.

This clonotype was observed many times. The chain links TRBV28 to TRBJ2-2; D is unresolved. The germline CDR1 and CDR2 sequences are MDHEN and SYDVKM. The CDR3 has 14 amino acids. Deletions cut 6 bases from V and 1 base from J, with 9 bases between. The CDR3 coding sequence is TGTGCCAGCAGCCCGTGGGGGAACACCGGGGAGCTGTTTTTT. It is translated as CASSPWGNTGELFF.

In its sample, this clonotype was seen many times. J is TRBJ2-3 and V is TRBV4-2; no clear D gene. Trimming cost V 0 bases and J 12 bases, with 16 bases left between them. This CDR3 region has 14 residues. CDR1 is LGHNA, CDR2 YNFKEQ, per germline. CDR3 bases: TGTGCCAGCAGCCAAGATACGGCATCTACCCGACAGTATTTT. Protein product: CASSQDTASTRQYF.

This clonotype occurred many times. The chain uses TRBV20-1 and TRBJ2-5; 14 positions match TRBD2. After removal of 7 bases from V and 5 bases from J, the junction contained 9 bases not matched to a gene. The germline V gene has CDR1 DFQATT and CDR2 SNEGSKA (reference sequence). This CDR3 has 15 amino acids. CDR3 bases: TGCAGTGTCATGACTAGCGGGAGGGCCAGGGAGACCCAGTACTTC. Translated, it gives CSVMTSGRARETQYF.

This clonotype was recorded many times. The chain is built from TRBV20-1 and TRBJ2-1; possibly TRBD2 for D (5 bases). Trimming left V 6 bases short and J 4 bases short, with 19 bases between. The V gene's germline CDR1 is DFQATT and CDR2 SNEGSKA (reference sequence). There are 15 residues in the CDR3. This chain's CDR3 is CSADRSGRKYNEQFF. The CDR3 DNA sequence: TGCAGTGCAGACCGGAGCGGAAGAAAGTACAATGAGCAGTTCTTC.

To note about this clonotype: This may arise from a read error, as a much more abundant clone is one base away. The chain carries TRBV9 and TRBJ1-3, with D uncertain. Germline V gives CDR1 SGDLS, CDR2 YYNGEE. Trimming removed 0 bases at V and 3 bases at J, with 13 bases between. The CDR3 has 16 residues. CDR3 protein: CASSVGPRPYGNTIYF. CDR3 nucleotides: TGTGCCAGCAGCGTAGGGCCGAGGCCCTATGGAAACACCATATATTTT.

This clonotype was seen many times. The rearrangement links TRBV25-1 to TRBJ2-2; D is possibly TRBD2 (6 bases). Between the trimmed V and J ends, which lost 1 base and 6 bases, there was a span of 18 bases. Germline loops: CDR1 MGHDK, CDR2 SYGVNS. This CDR3 spans 17 amino acids. Here the CDR3 DNA reads TGTGCCAGCAGTGAATGGGCCACTAGCCAGTTAGCCGGGGAGCTGTTTTTT. Protein sequence: CASSEWATSQLAGELFF.

This clonotype was found many times. J is TRBJ1-1 and V is TRBV19; 11 nucleotides line up with TRBD1. The CDR3 has 14 residues. The germline CDR1 and CDR2 sequences are LNHDA and SQIVND (reference sequence). V shed 5 bases and J 3 bases; nucleotides not matched to a gene: 2. CDR3 loop: CASSSGQGDTEAFF. The CDR3 DNA reads as TGTGCCAGTAGTTCGGGACAGGGGGACACTGAAGCTTTCTTT.

This clonotype has a count of ten or more. The chain links TRBV29-1 to TRBJ1-5; D not certain. Trimming took off 5 bases at V and 0 bases at J, with 5 bases between the two ends. The germline CDR1 and CDR2 sequences are SQVTM and ANQGSEA. The CDR3 has 12 residues. The CDR3 loop is CSVQDSNQPQHF. For the CDR3, the DNA is TGCAGCGTTCAGGATAGCAATCAGCCCCAGCATTTT.

This clonotype was recorded many times. The J gene is TRBJ2-1, the V gene TRBV12-3 or TRBV12-4; 9 bases are a match to TRBD1. The trim removed 6 bases at V and 4 bases at J, leaving 4 bases unmatched. CDR3 length: 14 amino acids. CDR3 region: CASRNRGPYNEQFF. For the CDR3, the DNA is TGTGCCAGCAGAAACAGGGGGCCTTACAATGAGCAGTTCTTC.

This clonotype appeared many times. The rearrangement links TRBV7-2 to TRBJ2-1; perhaps TRBD2 as D (6 bases). This CDR3 contains 15 residues. V was trimmed by 1 base and J by 7 bases, leaving 14 bases between them. Germline lookup yields CDR1 SGHTA and CDR2 FQGNSA. CDR3 coding DNA: TGTGCCAGCAGCTTAGTGAAGGTGGGAGGAAATGAGCAGTTCTTC. This sequence encodes CASSLVKVGGNEQFF.

This clonotype was recorded many times. The chain links TRBV3-1 to TRBJ1-1; 9 bases match TRBD1. CDR3 length equals 15 residues. V was pared by 4 bases and J by 5 bases, with 8 bases of the junction left unmatched. CDR1 is LGHDT, CDR2 YNNKEL, per germline (reference sequence). The CDR3 loop is CASSPRDRDRTEAFF. CDR3 nucleotides: TGTGCCAGCAGCCCTCGGGACAGGGATCGAACTGAAGCTTTCTTT.

Worth noting for this clonotype: A much larger clone lies one base from this, so it may be a read error. V gene TRBV6-1 combines with J gene TRBJ1-1; a weak D match, TRBD1 (6 bases). The CDR3 length is 18 residues. Germline CDR1 MNHNS, CDR2 SASEGT. Between the trimmed V and J ends, which lost 8 bases and 0 bases, there was a span of 25 bases. DNA for the CDR3: TGTGCCAGCGTCTTTGGGAGGGACAACTCACTTATGAACACTGAAGCTTTCTTT. This codes for CASVFGRDNSLMNTEAFF.

In its sample, this clonotype was seen many times. The chain recombines TRBV20-1 with TRBJ2-7; 7 nucleotides align to TRBD1. This CDR3 has 16 residues. Trimming removed 3 bases from V and 2 bases from J; junction bases left unmatched: 13. The germline CDR1 and CDR2 sequences are DFQATT and SNEGSKA (reference sequence). The DNA of the CDR3 is TGCAGTGCTAGGCTACTTAGGGGGCTCATTGCCTACGAGCAGTACTTC. It is translated as CSARLLRGLIAYEQYF.